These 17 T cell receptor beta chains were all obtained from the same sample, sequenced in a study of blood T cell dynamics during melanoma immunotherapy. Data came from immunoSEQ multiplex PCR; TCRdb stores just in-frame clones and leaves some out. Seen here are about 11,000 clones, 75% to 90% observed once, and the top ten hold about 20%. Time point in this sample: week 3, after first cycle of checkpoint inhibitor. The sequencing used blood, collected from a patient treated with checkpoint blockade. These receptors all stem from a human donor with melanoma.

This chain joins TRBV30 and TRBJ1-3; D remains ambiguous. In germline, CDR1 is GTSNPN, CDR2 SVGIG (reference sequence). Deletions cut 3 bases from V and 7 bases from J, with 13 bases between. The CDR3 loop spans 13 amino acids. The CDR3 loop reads CAWRTGIGNTIYF. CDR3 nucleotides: TGTGCCTGGAGGACCGGGATCGGGAACACCATATATTTT.

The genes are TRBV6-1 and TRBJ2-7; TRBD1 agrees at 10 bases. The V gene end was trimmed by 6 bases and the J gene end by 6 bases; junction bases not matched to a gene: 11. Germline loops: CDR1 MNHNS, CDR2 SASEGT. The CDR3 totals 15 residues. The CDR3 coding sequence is TGTGCCAGCAGCAAAGGGGGGACAGGGGCAGTCGAGCAGTACGTC. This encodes CASSKGGTGAVEQYV.

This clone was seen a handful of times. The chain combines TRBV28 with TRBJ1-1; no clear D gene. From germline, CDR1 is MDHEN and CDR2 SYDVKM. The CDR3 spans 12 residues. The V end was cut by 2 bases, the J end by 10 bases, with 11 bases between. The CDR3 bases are TGTGCCAGCAGTTTAGTCGGGAGGGTAGCTTTCTTT. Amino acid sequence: CASSLVGRVAFF.

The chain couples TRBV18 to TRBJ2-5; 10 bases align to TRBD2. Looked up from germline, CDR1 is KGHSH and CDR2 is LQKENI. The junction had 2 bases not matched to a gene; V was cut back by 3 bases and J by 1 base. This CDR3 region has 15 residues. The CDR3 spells CASSPASGGQETQYF. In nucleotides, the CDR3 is TGTGCCAGCTCACCGGCTAGCGGGGGCCAAGAGACCCAGTACTTC.

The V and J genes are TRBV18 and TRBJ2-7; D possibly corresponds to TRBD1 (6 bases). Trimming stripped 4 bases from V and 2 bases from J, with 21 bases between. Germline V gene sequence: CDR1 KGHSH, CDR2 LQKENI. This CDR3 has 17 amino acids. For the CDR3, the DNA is TGTGCCAGCTCACTAACCAGGGTGGGGGCGTTTACCTACGAGCAGTACGTC. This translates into CASSLTRVGAFTYEQYV.

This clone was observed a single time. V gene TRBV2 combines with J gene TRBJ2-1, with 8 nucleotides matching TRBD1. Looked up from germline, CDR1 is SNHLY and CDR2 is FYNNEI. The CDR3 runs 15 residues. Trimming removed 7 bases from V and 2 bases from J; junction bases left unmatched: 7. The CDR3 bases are TGTGCCAGCACCTACGGACAGGGCCCCTACAATGAGCAGTTCTTC. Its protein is CASTYGQGPYNEQFF.

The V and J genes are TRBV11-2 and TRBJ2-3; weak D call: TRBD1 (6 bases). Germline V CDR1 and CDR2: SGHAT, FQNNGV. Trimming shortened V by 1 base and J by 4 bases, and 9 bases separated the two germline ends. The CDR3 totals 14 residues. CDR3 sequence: CASSLVGGADTQYF. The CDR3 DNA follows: TGTGCCAGCAGCTTAGTTGGGGGCGCAGATACGCAGTATTTT.

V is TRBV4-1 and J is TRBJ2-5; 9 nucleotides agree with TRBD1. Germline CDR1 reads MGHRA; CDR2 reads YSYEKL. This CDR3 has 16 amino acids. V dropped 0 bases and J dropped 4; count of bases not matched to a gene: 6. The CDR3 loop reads CASSQDPGQGRETQYF. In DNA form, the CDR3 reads TGCGCCAGCAGCCAAGACCCGGGACAGGGTAGAGAGACCCAGTACTTC.

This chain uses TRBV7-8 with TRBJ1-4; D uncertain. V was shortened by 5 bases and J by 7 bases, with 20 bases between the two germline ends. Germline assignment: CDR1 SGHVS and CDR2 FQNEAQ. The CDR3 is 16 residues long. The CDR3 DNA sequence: TGTGCCAGCAGCCTCGAAAGTTCCGGGCTGGGTGAAAAACTGTTTTTT. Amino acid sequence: CASSLESSGLGEKLFF.

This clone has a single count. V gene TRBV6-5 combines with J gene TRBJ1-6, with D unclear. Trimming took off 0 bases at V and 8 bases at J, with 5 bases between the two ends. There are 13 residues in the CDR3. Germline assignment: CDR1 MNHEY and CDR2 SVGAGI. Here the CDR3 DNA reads TGTGCCAGCAGTTACTCGCCAGATTCACCCCTCCACTTT. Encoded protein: CASSYSPDSPLHF.

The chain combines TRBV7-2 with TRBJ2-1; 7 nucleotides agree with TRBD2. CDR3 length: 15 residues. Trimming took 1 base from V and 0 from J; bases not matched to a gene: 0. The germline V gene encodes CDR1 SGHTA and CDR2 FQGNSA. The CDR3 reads CASSLGTSSYNEQFF. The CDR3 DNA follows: TGTGCCAGCAGCTTAGGGACTAGCTCCTACAATGAGCAGTTCTTC.

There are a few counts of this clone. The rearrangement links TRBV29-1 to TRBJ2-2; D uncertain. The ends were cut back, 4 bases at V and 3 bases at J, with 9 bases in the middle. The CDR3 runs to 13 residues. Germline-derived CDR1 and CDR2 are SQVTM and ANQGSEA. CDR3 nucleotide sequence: TGCAGCGTTGTTGTGGGTTACACCGGGGAGCTGTTTTTT. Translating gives CSVVVGYTGELFF.

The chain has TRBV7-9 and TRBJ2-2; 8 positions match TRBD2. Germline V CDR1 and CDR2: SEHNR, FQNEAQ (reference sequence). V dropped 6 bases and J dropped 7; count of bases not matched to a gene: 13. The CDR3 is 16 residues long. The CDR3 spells CASSLAGPPSGGELFF. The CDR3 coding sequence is TGTGCCAGCAGTCTAGCGGGCCCTCCCTCAGGCGGGGAGCTGTTTTTT.

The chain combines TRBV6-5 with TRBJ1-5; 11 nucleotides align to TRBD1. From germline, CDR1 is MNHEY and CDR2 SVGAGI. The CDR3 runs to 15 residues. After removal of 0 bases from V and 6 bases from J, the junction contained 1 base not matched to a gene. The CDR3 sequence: CASSYSGTGGQPQHF. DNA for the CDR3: TGTGCCAGCAGTTACTCGGGGACAGGGGGTCAGCCCCAGCATTTT.

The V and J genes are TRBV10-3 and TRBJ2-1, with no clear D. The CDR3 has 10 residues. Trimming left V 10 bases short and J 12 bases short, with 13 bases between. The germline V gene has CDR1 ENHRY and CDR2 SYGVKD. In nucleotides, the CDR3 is TGTGCCACCCGAAGTGAGGTGCAGTTCTTC. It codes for CATRSEVQFF.

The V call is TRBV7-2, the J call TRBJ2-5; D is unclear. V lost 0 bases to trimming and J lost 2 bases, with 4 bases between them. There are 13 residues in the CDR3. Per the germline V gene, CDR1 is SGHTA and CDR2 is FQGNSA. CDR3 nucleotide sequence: TGTGCCAGCAGCTTAGCACAACAAGAGACCCAGTACTTC. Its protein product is CASSLAQQETQYF.

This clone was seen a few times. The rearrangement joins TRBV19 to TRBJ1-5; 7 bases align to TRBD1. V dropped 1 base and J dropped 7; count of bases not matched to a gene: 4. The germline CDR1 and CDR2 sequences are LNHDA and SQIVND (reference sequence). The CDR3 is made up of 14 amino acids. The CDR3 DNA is TGTGCCAGTAGTATAGGGGCAGGGGGACAGCCCCAGCATTTT. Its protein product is CASSIGAGGQPQHF.